A selection of T cell receptor beta chains follows, all from one sample in a study of T-cell memory formation after mild COVID-19. Via MiXCR, TCRdb re-called the 5' RACE reads, giving one row per CDR3 protein. The table includes some 450,000 distinct CDR3 sequences, approximately 20% detected once. The source material was PBMCs or a T cell subset sorted from them (not recorded which). These receptors all come from an adult woman who had mild COVID-19 (a few samples of this study predate the infection). Cell type and time point are not known. CDR3s include the opening cysteine and the closing phenylalanine or tryptophan. The D gene is left open where the match is weak. Not every row has a clone size; where given, it reads once, few, many or a size class.

cdr3_aa: CASNVGGDNQPQHF
cdr3_nt: TGTGCCAGCAATGTAGGGGGTGATAATCAGCCCCAGCATTTT
d_call: -
clone_size: few
v_call: TRBV6-1
j_call: TRBJ1-5

cdr3_aa: CASSPLPETSGSYNEQFF
cdr3_nt: TGTGCCAGCAGCCCGCTACCCGAGACTAGCGGGAGCTACAATGAGCAGTTCTTC
d_call: TRBD2
clone_size: -
v_call: TRBV14
j_call: TRBJ2-1

cdr3_aa: CASRGQGADTEAFF
cdr3_nt: TGTGCCAGCAGAGGACAGGGGGCCGATACTGAAGCTTTCTTT
d_call: TRBD1
clone_size: -
v_call: TRBV6-1
j_call: TRBJ1-1

cdr3_aa: CASSVAGNYGYTF
cdr3_nt: TGTGCCAGCAGCGTCGCCGGGAACTATGGCTACACCTTC
d_call: -
clone_size: few
v_call: TRBV9
j_call: TRBJ1-2

cdr3_aa: CASTLFVNTEAFF
cdr3_nt: TGTGCCAGCACCCTTTTCGTGAACACTGAAGCTTTCTTT
d_call: -
clone_size: many
v_call: TRBV7-8
j_call: TRBJ1-1

cdr3_aa: CAWTVGRANEQFF
cdr3_nt: TGTGCCTGGACAGTCGGGAGGGCCAATGAGCAGTTCTTC
d_call: TRBD2
clone_size: many
v_call: TRBV30
j_call: TRBJ2-1

cdr3_aa: CSAEGRSSYEQYF
cdr3_nt: TGCAGCGCCGAAGGACGGAGCTCCTACGAGCAGTACTTC
d_call: -
clone_size: -
v_call: TRBV29-1
j_call: TRBJ2-7

cdr3_aa: CSARDSRGQDWDYEQYF
cdr3_nt: TGCAGTGCTAGAGATTCAAGGGGACAGGATTGGGACTACGAGCAGTACTTC
d_call: TRBD1
clone_size: -
v_call: TRBV20-1
j_call: TRBJ2-7

cdr3_aa: CASSPPDRLVDTQYF
cdr3_nt: TGTGCCAGCAGTCCCCCGGACAGGTTGGTCGATACGCAGTATTTT
d_call: TRBD1
clone_size: -
v_call: TRBV28
j_call: TRBJ2-3

cdr3_aa: CSVQLAGFYEQYF
cdr3_nt: TGCAGCGTGCAACTAGCGGGATTCTACGAGCAGTACTTC
d_call: TRBD2
clone_size: -
v_call: TRBV29-1
j_call: TRBJ2-7

cdr3_aa: CASSVRDRSNTEAFF
cdr3_nt: TGTGCCAGTAGTGTACGGGACAGGTCGAACACTGAAGCTTTCTTT
d_call: TRBD1
clone_size: many
v_call: TRBV19
j_call: TRBJ1-1

cdr3_aa: CATSDPGQASGEQYF
cdr3_nt: TGTGCCACCAGTGATCCGGGACAGGCATCGGGGGAGCAGTACTTC
d_call: TRBD1
clone_size: few
v_call: TRBV24-1
j_call: TRBJ2-7

cdr3_aa: CASWTGSGELFF
cdr3_nt: TGTGCCAGTTGGACAGGGTCCGGGGAGCTGTTTTTT
d_call: TRBD1
clone_size: few
v_call: TRBV5-6
j_call: TRBJ2-2

cdr3_aa: CASSPDSANSPLHF
cdr3_nt: TGTGCCAGCAGCCCTGACAGTGCCAATTCACCCCTCCACTTT
d_call: -
clone_size: few
v_call: TRBV7-8
j_call: TRBJ1-6

cdr3_aa: CASSPGPLEQYF
cdr3_nt: TGTGCCAGCAGCCCGGGACCCCTCGAGCAGTACTTC
d_call: -
clone_size: -
v_call: TRBV6-1
j_call: TRBJ2-7

cdr3_aa: CAWSVTGSRGDTIYF
cdr3_nt: TGTGCCTGGAGTGTAACAGGCTCAAGGGGGGACACCATATATTTT
d_call: -
clone_size: -
v_call: TRBV30
j_call: TRBJ1-3

cdr3_aa: CASSLASDEQFF
cdr3_nt: TGTGCCAGCAGCTTGGCTAGCGACGAGCAGTTCTTC
d_call: -
clone_size: few
v_call: TRBV7-9
j_call: TRBJ2-1

cdr3_aa: CASSSTNLNEQFF
cdr3_nt: TGCGCCAGCAGCTCGACCAACCTTAATGAGCAGTTCTTC
d_call: -
clone_size: -
v_call: TRBV5-1
j_call: TRBJ2-1

cdr3_aa: CASTSRYRGEQFF
cdr3_nt: TGTGCCAGCACTTCTCGCTATAGGGGTGAGCAGTTCTTC
d_call: -
clone_size: few
v_call: TRBV6-5
j_call: TRBJ2-1

cdr3_aa: CASSLERGGYTF
cdr3_nt: TGCGCCAGCAGCTTGGAAAGAGGTGGCTACACCTTC
d_call: -
clone_size: -
v_call: TRBV5-1
j_call: TRBJ1-2

cdr3_aa: CASSDPGQGQVYTF
cdr3_nt: TGTGCCAGCAGTGACCCGGGACAGGGTCAGGTATACACCTTC
d_call: TRBD1
clone_size: -
v_call: TRBV6-6
j_call: TRBJ1-2